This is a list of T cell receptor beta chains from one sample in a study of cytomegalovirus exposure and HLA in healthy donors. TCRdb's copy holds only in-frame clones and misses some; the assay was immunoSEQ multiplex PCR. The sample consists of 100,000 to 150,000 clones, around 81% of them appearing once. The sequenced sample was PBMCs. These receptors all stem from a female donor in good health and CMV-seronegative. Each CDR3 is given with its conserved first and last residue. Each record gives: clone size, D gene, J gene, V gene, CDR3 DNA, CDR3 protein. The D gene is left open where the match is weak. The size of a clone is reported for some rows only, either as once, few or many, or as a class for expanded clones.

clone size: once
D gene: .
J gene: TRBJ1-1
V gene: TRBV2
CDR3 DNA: TGTGCCAGCAGTGAAGAAGGGGCGTGGACTGAAGCTTTCTTT
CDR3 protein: CASSEEGAWTEAFF

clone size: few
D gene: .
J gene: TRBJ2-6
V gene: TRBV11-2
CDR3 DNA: TGTGCCAGCAGCCCCCTGGGGGAGGTCTCTGGGGCCAACGGCCTGACTTTC
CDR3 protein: CASSPLGEVSGANGLTF

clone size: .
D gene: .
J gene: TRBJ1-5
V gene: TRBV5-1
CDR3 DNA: TGCGCCAGCAGCCCCCAAGGGGTAGGCAATCAGCCCCAGCATTTT
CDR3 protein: CASSPQGVGNQPQHF

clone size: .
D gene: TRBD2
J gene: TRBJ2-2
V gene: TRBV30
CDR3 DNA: TGTGCCTGGATGGGACTAGCGGGATGGACCGGGGAGCTGTTTTTT
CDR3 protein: CAWMGLAGWTGELFF

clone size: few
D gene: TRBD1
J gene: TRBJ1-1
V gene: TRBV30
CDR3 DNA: TGTGCCTGGAGTTTTGGACAGGGGAACACTGAAGCTTTCTTT
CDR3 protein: CAWSFGQGNTEAFF

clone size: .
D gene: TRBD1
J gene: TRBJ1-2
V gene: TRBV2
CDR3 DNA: TGTGCCGGACAGGACAGGCTCAATGGCTACACCTTC
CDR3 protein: CAGQDRLNGYTF

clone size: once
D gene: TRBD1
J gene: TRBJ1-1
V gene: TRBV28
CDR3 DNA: TGTGCCAGCAGTTTAATTGACAGGGATGAAACTGAAGCTTTCTTT
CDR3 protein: CASSLIDRDETEAFF

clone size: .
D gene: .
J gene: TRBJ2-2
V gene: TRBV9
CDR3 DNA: TGTGCCAGCAGCGCACAGGGTACGCCCGGGGAGCTGTTTTTT
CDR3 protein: CASSAQGTPGELFF

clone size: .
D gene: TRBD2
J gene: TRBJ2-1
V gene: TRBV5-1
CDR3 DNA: TGCGCCAGCAGCTCTATCCAGCGGGAGGTTGCCGATGAGCAGTTCTTC
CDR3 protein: CASSSIQREVADEQFF

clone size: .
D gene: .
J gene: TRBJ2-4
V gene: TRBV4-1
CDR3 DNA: TGCGCCAGCAGCCCAGGCCAAATCCTAGCCAAAAACATTCAGTACTTC
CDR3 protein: CASSPGQILAKNIQYF

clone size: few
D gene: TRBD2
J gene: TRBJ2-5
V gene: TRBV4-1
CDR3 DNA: TGCGCCAGCAGCTTCCGGACTAGCGTCCCCTCGTACCAAGAGACCCAGTACTTC
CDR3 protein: CASSFRTSVPSYQETQYF

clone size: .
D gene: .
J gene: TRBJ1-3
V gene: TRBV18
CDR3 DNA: TGTGCCAGCTCACCGGTTGCAGGGGAAGGAAACACCATATATTTT
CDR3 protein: CASSPVAGEGNTIYF

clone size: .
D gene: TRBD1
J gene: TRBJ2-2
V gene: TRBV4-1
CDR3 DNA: TGCGCCAGCAGCCGCCTTGACAGGGGGAACACCGGGGAGCTGTTTTTT
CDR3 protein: CASSRLDRGNTGELFF

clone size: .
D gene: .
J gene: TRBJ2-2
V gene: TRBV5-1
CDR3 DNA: TGCGCCAGCAGCTTATCAGGGTATACCGGGGAGCTGTTTTTT
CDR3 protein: CASSLSGYTGELFF

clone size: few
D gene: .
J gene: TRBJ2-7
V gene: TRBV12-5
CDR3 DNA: TGTGCTAGTGGTTTGGTACTGGGCAGGGGGACTGACTACGAGCAGTACTTC
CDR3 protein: CASGLVLGRGTDYEQYF

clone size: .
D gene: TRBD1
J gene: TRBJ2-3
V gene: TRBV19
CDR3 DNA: TGTGCCAGTAGTAAAGGACAGGGGGTCACAGATACGCAGTATTTT
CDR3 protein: CASSKGQGVTDTQYF

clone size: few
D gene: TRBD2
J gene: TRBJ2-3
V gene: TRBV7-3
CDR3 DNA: TGTGCCAGCAGCTCTGGACTAGCGGGGGGGCCAGATACGCAGTATTTT
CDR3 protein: CASSSGLAGGPDTQYF

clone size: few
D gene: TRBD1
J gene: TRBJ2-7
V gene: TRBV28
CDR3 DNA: TGTGCCAGCAGTTTAGACAGGGACCCCGAGCAGTACTTC
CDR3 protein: CASSLDRDPEQYF

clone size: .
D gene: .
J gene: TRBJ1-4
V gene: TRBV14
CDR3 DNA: TGTGCCAGCAGCAAATACCTCGCGGCTAATGAAAAACTGTTTTTT
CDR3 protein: CASSKYLAANEKLFF

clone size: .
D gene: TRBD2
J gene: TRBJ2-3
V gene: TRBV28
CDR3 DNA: TGTGCCAGCAGTTGGCTAGCGGCAACAGATACGCAGTATTTT
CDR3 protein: CASSWLAATDTQYF

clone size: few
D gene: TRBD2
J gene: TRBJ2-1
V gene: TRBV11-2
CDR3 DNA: TGTGCCAGCAGCCCCCGACTAGCGGGAAGTGGGAATGAGCAGTTCTTC
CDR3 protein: CASSPRLAGSGNEQFF

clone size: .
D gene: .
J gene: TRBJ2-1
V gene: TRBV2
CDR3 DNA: TGTGCCAGCGTAGCCTGGGAGTACAATGAGCAGTTCTTC
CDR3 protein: CASVAWEYNEQFF

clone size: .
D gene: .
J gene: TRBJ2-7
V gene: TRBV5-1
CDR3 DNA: TGCGCCAGCAGCGGGGACTCCTTATACGAGCAGTACTTC
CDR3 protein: CASSGDSLYEQYF

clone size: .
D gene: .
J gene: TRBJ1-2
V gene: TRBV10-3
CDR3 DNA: TGTGCCATCAGTGACCCGATCACAGGGAACTATGGCTACACCTTC
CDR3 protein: CAISDPITGNYGYTF

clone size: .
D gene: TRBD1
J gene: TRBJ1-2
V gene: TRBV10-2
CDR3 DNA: TGCGCCAGCAGGTCGACAGGGAGCTATGGCTACACCTTC
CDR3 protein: CASRSTGSYGYTF

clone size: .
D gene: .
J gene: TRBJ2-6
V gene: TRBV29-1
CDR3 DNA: TGTAGCGTTGAGCGTCCTGGGGCCAACGTCCTGACTTTC
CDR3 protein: CSVERPGANVLTF

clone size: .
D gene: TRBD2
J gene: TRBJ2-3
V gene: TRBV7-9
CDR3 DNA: TGTGCCAGCAGCGAGGGGACTAGCGGGATTCCAGATACGCAGTATTTT
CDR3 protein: CASSEGTSGIPDTQYF

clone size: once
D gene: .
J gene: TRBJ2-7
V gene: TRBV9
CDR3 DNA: TGTGCCAGCAGCCCCGACGGGAGTTTGATATCCTACGAGCAGTACTTC
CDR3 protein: CASSPDGSLISYEQYF

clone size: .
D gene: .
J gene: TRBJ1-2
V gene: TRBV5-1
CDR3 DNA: TGCGCCAGCGGCGGGACTTTCTACACCTTC
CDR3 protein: CASGGTFYTF

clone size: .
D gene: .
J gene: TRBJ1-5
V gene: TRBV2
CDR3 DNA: TGTGCCAGCAGTGTTAATAGCAATCAGCCCCAGCATTTT
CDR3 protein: CASSVNSNQPQHF

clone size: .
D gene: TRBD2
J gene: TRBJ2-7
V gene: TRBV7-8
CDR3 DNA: TGTGCCAGCAGCCCACGCACGCGGGGGGGGAGCTCCTACGAGCAGTACTTC
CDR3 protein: CASSPRTRGGSSYEQYF

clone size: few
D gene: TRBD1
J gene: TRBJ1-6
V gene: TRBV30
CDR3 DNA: TGTGCCTGGGCTGGACAGGGGATGAATTCACCCCTCCACTTT
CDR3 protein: CAWAGQGMNSPLHF

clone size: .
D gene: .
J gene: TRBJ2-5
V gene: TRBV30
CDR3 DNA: TGTGCCTGGAGGGGGGCGGGGGCCCGCGAGACCCAGTACTTC
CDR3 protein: CAWRGAGARETQYF

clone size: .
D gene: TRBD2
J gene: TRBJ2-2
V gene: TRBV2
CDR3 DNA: TGTGCCAGCAGTGGACCCGCCCGGGAGGGCCCCACCGGGGAGCTGTTTTTT
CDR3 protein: CASSGPAREGPTGELFF

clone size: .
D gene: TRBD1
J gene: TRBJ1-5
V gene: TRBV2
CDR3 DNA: TGTGCCAGCAGTTCCCAGACAGGGTGGTTAAATCAGCCCCAGCATTTT
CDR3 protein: CASSSQTGWLNQPQHF

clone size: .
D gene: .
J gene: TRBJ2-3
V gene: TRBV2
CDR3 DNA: TGTGCCAGCAGTGTGGAGGGACGAGATACGCAGTATTTT
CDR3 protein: CASSVEGRDTQYF

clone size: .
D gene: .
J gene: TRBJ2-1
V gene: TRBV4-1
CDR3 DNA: TGCGCCAGCAGCCAAGATGAGGGGGGGTACAATGAGCAGTTCTTC
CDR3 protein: CASSQDEGGYNEQFF

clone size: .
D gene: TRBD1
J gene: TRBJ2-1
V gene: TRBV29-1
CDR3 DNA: TGCAGCGTTGAAGGGACAGGGGCCTACAATGAGCAGTTCTTC
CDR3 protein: CSVEGTGAYNEQFF

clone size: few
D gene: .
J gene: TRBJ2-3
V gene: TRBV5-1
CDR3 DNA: TGCGCCAGCTCCCAGTCTCGCGGAGGCACAGATACGCAGTATTTT
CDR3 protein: CASSQSRGGTDTQYF